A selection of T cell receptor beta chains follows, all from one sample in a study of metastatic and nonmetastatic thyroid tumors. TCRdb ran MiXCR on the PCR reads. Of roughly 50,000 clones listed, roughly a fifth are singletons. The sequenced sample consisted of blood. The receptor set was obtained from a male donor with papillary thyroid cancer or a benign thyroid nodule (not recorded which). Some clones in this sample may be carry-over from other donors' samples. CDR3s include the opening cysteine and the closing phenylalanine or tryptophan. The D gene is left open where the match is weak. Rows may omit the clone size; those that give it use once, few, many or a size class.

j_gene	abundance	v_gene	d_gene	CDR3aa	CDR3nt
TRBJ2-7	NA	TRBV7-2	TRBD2	CASSLMRGGYEQYF	TGTGCCAGCAGCTTAATGCGGGGGGGCTACGAGCAGTACTTC
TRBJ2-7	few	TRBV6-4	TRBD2	CASNYGAGELEQYF	TGTGCCAGTAATTACGGGGCGGGAGAATTGGAGCAGTACTTC
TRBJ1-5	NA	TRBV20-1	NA	CSARTNTNQPQHF	TGCAGTGCTAGGACAAATACCAATCAGCCCCAGCATTTT
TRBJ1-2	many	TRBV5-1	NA	CASSIDSFSAYGYTF	TGCGCCAGCAGCATCGACAGCTTCTCTGCATATGGCTACACCTTC
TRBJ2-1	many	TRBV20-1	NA	CSARSSARRQFF	TGCAGTGCTAGATCCTCCGCGAGGAGGCAGTTCTTC
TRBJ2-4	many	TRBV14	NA	CASSQEQVPKNIQYF	TGTGCCAGCAGCCAAGAGCAGGTGCCCAAAAACATTCAGTACTTC
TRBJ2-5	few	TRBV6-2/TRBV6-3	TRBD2	CASSYRTSEETQYF	TGTGCCAGCAGTTATCGGACTAGCGAGGAGACCCAGTACTTC
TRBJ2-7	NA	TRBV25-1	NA	CASSEAVGVRPPYEQYF	TGTGCCAGCAGTGAAGCGGTAGGAGTAAGGCCTCCATACGAGCAGTACTTC
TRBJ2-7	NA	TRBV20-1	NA	CSARALNHYGPSGYEQYF	TGCAGTGCTAGAGCCCTTAATCATTATGGCCCCTCAGGATACGAGCAGTACTTC
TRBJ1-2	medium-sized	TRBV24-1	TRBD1	CATSDSTGGGSIYGYTF	TGTGCCACCAGTGACTCAACAGGGGGCGGAAGTATCTATGGCTACACCTTC
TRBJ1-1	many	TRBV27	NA	CASSLRVRGTEAFF	TGTGCCAGCAGTTTAAGGGTAAGGGGGACTGAAGCTTTCTTT
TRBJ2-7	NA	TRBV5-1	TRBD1	CASSAGTAVVEQYF	TGCGCCAGCAGCGCCGGGACAGCAGTTGTAGAGCAGTACTTC
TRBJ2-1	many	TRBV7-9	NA	CASSPGPSRGQFF	TGTGCCAGCAGCCCGGGACCTTCGAGGGGGCAGTTCTTC
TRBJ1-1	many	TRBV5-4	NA	CASSPQGNTEAFF	TGTGCCAGCAGCCCACAGGGGAACACTGAAGCTTTCTTT
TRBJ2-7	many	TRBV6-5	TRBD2	CASYNTRTSGRTPSYEQYF	TGTGCCAGCTACAATACACGTACTAGCGGGAGGACGCCATCCTACGAGCAGTACTTC
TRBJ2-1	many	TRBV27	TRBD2	CASSLGRGGNEQFF	TGTGCCAGCAGTTTAGGGCGGGGGGGCAATGAGCAGTTCTTC
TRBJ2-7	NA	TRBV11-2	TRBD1	CASSLGRGSEQYF	TGTGCCAGCAGCTTAGGCAGGGGGAGCGAGCAGTACTTC
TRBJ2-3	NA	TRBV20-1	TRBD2	CSASGTSGKGGTDTQYF	TGCAGTGCCTCCGGGACTAGCGGGAAAGGAGGCACAGATACGCAGTATTTT
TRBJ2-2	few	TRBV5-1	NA	CASSSRTVNTGELFF	TGCGCCAGCAGCTCTCGTACGGTGAACACCGGGGAGCTGTTTTTT
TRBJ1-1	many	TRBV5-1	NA	CASSLEWGNTEAFF	TGCGCCAGCAGCTTGGAATGGGGGAACACTGAAGCTTTCTTT
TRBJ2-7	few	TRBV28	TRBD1	CASRTGTGSYEQYF	TGTGCCAGCAGAACCGGGACAGGCTCCTACGAGCAGTACTTC
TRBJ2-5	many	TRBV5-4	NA	CASSLEGGSTTQYF	TGTGCCAGCAGCTTGGAGGGCGGAAGTACAACCCAGTACTTC
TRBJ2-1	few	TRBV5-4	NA	CASSLAGLVRGSSYNEQFF	TGTGCCAGCAGCTTGGCCGGGCTAGTTCGTGGCAGCTCCTACAATGAGCAGTTCTTC
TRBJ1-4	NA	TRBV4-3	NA	CASSLSARANEKLFF	TGCGCCAGCAGCCTTAGCGCAAGGGCTAATGAAAAACTGTTTTTT
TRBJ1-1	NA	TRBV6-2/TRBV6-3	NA	CASSYSDTMNTEAFF	TGTGCCAGCAGTTACTCGGACACCATGAACACTGAAGCTTTCTTT
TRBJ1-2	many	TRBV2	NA	CASSERRSYGYTF	TGTGCCAGCAGTGAACGGAGGAGCTATGGCTACACCTTC
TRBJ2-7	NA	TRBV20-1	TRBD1	CSAVAIQGAYEQYF	TGCAGTGCTGTAGCAATTCAGGGGGCCTACGAGCAGTACTTC
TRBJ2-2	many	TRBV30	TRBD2	CAWSMTGGRSGELFF	TGTGCCTGGAGTATGACGGGAGGGCGCAGCGGGGAGCTGTTTTTT
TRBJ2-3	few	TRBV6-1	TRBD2	CASRGGLASDTQYF	TGTGCCAGCAGGGGTGGACTAGCGTCAGATACGCAGTATTTT
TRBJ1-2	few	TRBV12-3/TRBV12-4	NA	CASSRSSGRGYTF	TGTGCCAGCAGTCGTAGCTCTGGGAGAGGCTACACCTTC
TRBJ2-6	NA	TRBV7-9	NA	CASSSGLSGANVLTF	TGTGCCAGCAGCTCCGGTCTCTCTGGGGCCAACGTCCTGACTTTC
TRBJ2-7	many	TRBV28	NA	CASISDSSYEQYF	TGTGCCAGCATCTCGGACAGCTCCTACGAGCAGTACTTC
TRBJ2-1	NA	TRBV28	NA	CASSSGGGITLDEQFF	TGTGCCAGCAGCTCAGGCGGGGGCATCACTCTTGATGAGCAGTTCTTC
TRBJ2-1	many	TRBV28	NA	CASGPGPYNEQFF	TGTGCCAGCGGCCCTGGACCCTACAATGAGCAGTTCTTC
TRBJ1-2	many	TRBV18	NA	CASSPGGVRNYGYTF	TGTGCCAGCTCACCGGGGGGGGTCAGGAACTATGGCTACACCTTC
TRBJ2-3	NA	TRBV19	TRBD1	CASSMTGGERDTQYF	TGTGCCAGTAGTATGACAGGGGGGGAGAGAGATACGCAGTATTTT
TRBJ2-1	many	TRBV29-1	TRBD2	CSVLGLADDHNEQFF	TGCAGCGTCTTGGGACTAGCGGATGACCACAATGAGCAGTTCTTC
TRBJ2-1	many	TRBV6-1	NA	CASSRVTYNEQFF	TGTGCCAGCAGCAGGGTTACCTACAATGAGCAGTTCTTC